These T cell receptor beta chains were read from a single sample in a study of blood T cell repertoires in COVID-19. The protocol was immunoSEQ multiplex PCR, while the TCRdb copy is restricted to in-frame clones and leaves out a portion. Of 300,000 to 400,000 clones listed, approximately 92% are singletons. The sequenced material came from PBMCs or T cells enriched from blood (not recorded which). The receptors come from a man aged 18 to 29 who had recovered from COVID-19. CDR3s include the opening cysteine and the closing phenylalanine or tryptophan. The D gene is left open where the match is weak. Clone sizes are given selectively: once, few, many, or a class where the clone is expanded.

d_call j_call clone_size v_call cdr3_aa cdr3_nt
TRBD1 TRBJ1-4 . TRBV5-1 CASSLSLRTGEKLFF TGCGCCAGCAGCTTGTCGCTGCGGACAGGCGAAAAACTGTTTTTT
. TRBJ1-1 . TRBV11-2 CASSPFTAVNTEAFF TGTGCCAGCAGCCCATTCACCGCAGTGAACACTGAAGCTTTCTTT
. TRBJ1-2 . TRBV11-2 CASSTTGDYGYTF TGTGCCAGCAGCACAACGGGGGACTATGGCTACACCTTC
TRBD1 TRBJ1-2 . TRBV28 CASSPPPGQGNGYTF TGTGCCAGCAGCCCACCCCCGGGACAGGGGAATGGCTACACCTTC
. TRBJ2-7 . TRBV28 CATRQYEQYF TGTGCCACCCGACAGTACGAGCAGTACTTC
. TRBJ2-3 . TRBV7-6 CASSFSPLGRDTQYF TGTGCCAGCAGCTTCAGCCCCCTGGGGAGGGATACGCAGTATTTT
. TRBJ1-1 . TRBV2 CASSWTYEAFF TGTGCCAGCAGTTGGACTTATGAAGCTTTCTTT
. TRBJ1-6 . TRBV2 CASSLGHLSYNSPLHF TGTGCCAGCAGTTTAGGACACCTCAGTTATAATTCACCCCTCCACTTT
TRBD2 TRBJ2-1 once TRBV29-1 CSGVSGVYNEQFF TGCAGCGGGGTTAGCGGGGTTTACAATGAGCAGTTCTTC
. TRBJ2-3 . TRBV3-1/TRBV3-2 CASSGGTESTDTQYF TGTGCCAGCAGCGGCGGGACAGAGTCCACAGATACGCAGTATTTT
TRBD1 TRBJ2-7 once TRBV7-6 CASSFGDRVGYEQYF TGTGCCAGCAGCTTCGGGGACAGGGTTGGCTACGAGCAGTACTTC
TRBD1 TRBJ2-1 . TRBV6-5 CASSYSTGGPYNEQFF TGTGCCAGCAGTTACTCGACAGGGGGTCCCTACAATGAGCAGTTCTTC
TRBD1 TRBJ1-4 . TRBV6-5 CASSSPGGSDEKLFF TGTGCCAGCAGTTCTCCAGGGGGCTCGGATGAAAAACTGTTTTTT
TRBD2 TRBJ2-1 . TRBV7-2 CASSGKALAGVNEQFF TGTGCCAGCAGCGGGAAGGCACTAGCGGGAGTCAATGAGCAGTTCTTC
TRBD1 TRBJ1-1 . TRBV19 CASSYPGQGSHTEAFF TGTGCCAGTAGCTACCCGGGACAGGGGTCGCACACTGAAGCTTTCTTT
. TRBJ1-1 . TRBV7-6 CASSPGFSAFF TGTGCCAGCAGCCCAGGGTTCTCGGCTTTCTTT
TRBD1 TRBJ1-4 . TRBV7-8 CASSPNQDRANEKLFF TGTGCCAGCAGCCCAAACCAGGACAGGGCTAATGAAAAACTGTTTTTT
TRBD1 TRBJ2-3 once TRBV7-9 CASSPQGHWTDTQYF TGTGCCAGCAGCCCACAGGGGCATTGGACAGATACGCAGTATTTT
. TRBJ2-3 . TRBV27 CASSFYERGTDTQYF TGTGCCAGCAGTTTTTACGAGCGGGGCACAGATACGCAGTATTTT
. TRBJ1-2 . TRBV10-2 CASGITGNGHTF TGCGCCAGCGGAATCACAGGGAATGGCCACACCTTC
TRBD2 TRBJ2-7 . TRBV11-2 CASSLGASGGIYEQYF TGTGCCAGCAGCTTAGGCGCTAGCGGGGGGATCTACGAGCAGTACTTC
TRBD1 TRBJ1-2 . TRBV4-1 CASSHLDRANYGYTF TGCGCCAGCAGCCACCTTGACAGGGCCAACTATGGCTACACCTTC
. TRBJ2-5 . TRBV6-5 CASSYDGGAKTQYF TGTGCCAGCAGTTACGATGGGGGGGCAAAGACCCAGTACTTC
. TRBJ2-7 . TRBV7-6 CASSLESVNEQYF TGTGCCAGCAGCTTAGAATCGGTCAACGAGCAGTACTTC
TRBD2 TRBJ2-3 . TRBV3-1/TRBV3-2 CASSQGRRGAGGRATQYF TGTGCCAGCAGCCAAGGTCGACGGGGAGCGGGGGGGCGAGCTACGCAGTATTTT
TRBD2 TRBJ2-2 . TRBV11-3 CASSPTGLGSGELFF TGTGCCAGCAGCCCAACGGGACTAGGGTCCGGGGAGCTGTTTTTT
TRBD2 TRBJ2-7 . TRBV6-5 CASRPGTSGTYEQYF TGTGCCAGCAGACCCGGGACTAGCGGGACATACGAGCAGTACTTC
. TRBJ2-7 once TRBV7-8 CASSPGMWGQYF TGTGCCAGCAGCCCGGGAATGTGGGGGCAGTACTTC
TRBD1 TRBJ2-7 . TRBV7-8 CASSLAGIGQGAYEQYF TGTGCCAGCAGCTTAGCGGGGATCGGGCAGGGGGCCTACGAGCAGTACTTC
TRBD1 TRBJ2-3 . TRBV13 CASSLRTGWADTQYF TGTGCCAGCAGCCTACGGACAGGGTGGGCAGATACGCAGTATTTT
. TRBJ2-2 . TRBV6-4 CASSDHRNTGELFF TGTGCCAGCAGTGACCACAGGAACACCGGGGAGCTGTTTTTT
. TRBJ1-5 . TRBV15 CATSRRGSGQPQHF TGTGCCACCAGCAGAAGGGGGTCGGGGCAGCCCCAGCATTTT
TRBD2 TRBJ2-1 . TRBV7-2 CASSLRLAGNEQFF TGTGCCAGCAGCTTAAGGCTAGCGGGTAATGAGCAGTTCTTC
TRBD1 TRBJ1-2 . TRBV5-4 CASSPPVGQGAYGYTF TGTGCCAGCAGCCCACCCGTGGGGCAGGGGGCCTATGGCTACACCTTC
. TRBJ1-5 . TRBV3-1/TRBV3-2 CASSQAPNNQPQHF TGTGCCAGCAGCCAAGCCCCCAACAATCAGCCCCAGCATTTT
TRBD2 TRBJ2-7 . TRBV14 CASSQGTSGGAYEQYF TGTGCCAGCAGCCAAGGGACTAGCGGGGGAGCGTACGAGCAGTACTTC
. TRBJ1-6 . TRBV6-5 CASSLIPGEGSPLHF TGTGCCAGCAGCCTGATACCAGGGGAGGGTTCACCCCTCCACTTT
. TRBJ2-7 . TRBV4-2 CASSQGRQGYEQYF TGTGCCAGCAGCCAAGGCAGGCAGGGCTACGAGCAGTACTTC
TRBD1 TRBJ1-1 . TRBV5-5 CASTTGTNTEAFF TGTGCCTCGACGACAGGGACGAACACTGAAGCTTTCTTT
TRBD2 TRBJ2-3 . TRBV6-6 CASSSGEAGENTQYF TGTGCCAGCAGTTCCGGGGAAGCGGGAGAAAATACGCAGTATTTT
. TRBJ1-1 . TRBV6-5 CASSRPGGRTEAFF TGTGCCAGCTCCCGGCCGGGTGGGAGAACTGAAGCTTTCTTT
. TRBJ2-1 . TRBV28 CASKGSEYNEQFF TGTGCCAGCAAGGGTAGCGAGTACAATGAGCAGTTCTTC
TRBD1 TRBJ1-5 . TRBV28 CASSLYQGGNQPQHF TGTGCCAGCAGCTTATATCAGGGGGGCAATCAGCCCCAGCATTTT
. TRBJ1-5 once TRBV12-5 CASAAGVGNQPQHF TGTGCTAGTGCGGCCGGGGTGGGCAATCAGCCCCAGCATTTT
TRBD2 TRBJ2-3 . TRBV2 CASRREGGDTQYF TGTGCCAGCAGGAGGGAGGGCGGGGATACGCAGTATTTT
TRBD1 TRBJ1-1 . TRBV7-3 CASSGTGFTEAFF TGTGCCAGCAGCGGGACAGGGTTCACTGAAGCTTTCTTT
. TRBJ2-7 . TRBV6-5 CATRRESPYEQYF TGTGCCACCCGGAGAGAATCCCCCTACGAGCAGTACTTC
TRBD1 TRBJ1-4 . TRBV28 CASSLEGAGGEKLFF TGTGCCAGCAGTTTGGAGGGGGCAGGCGGGGAAAAACTGTTTTTT
TRBD1 TRBJ2-2 . TRBV28 CASGQGSTGELFF TGTGCCAGCGGACAGGGTAGCACCGGGGAGCTGTTTTTT
. TRBJ1-4 . TRBV18 CASSPPATNEKLFF TGTGCCAGCTCACCCCCCGCAACTAATGAAAAACTGTTTTTT
TRBD2 TRBJ2-1 . TRBV7-9 CASSSSGREDEQFF TGTGCCAGCAGCTCTAGCGGGAGGGAGGATGAGCAGTTCTTC
TRBD2 TRBJ2-7 . TRBV6-5 CASHSGGAESYEQYF TGTGCCAGCCATAGCGGGGGGGCTGAGTCCTACGAGCAGTACTTC
TRBD2 TRBJ2-1 once TRBV4-1 CASSQGPTSGRGDEQFF TGCGCCAGCAGCCAAGGGCCTACTAGCGGGAGAGGCGATGAGCAGTTCTTC
TRBD2 TRBJ2-1 . TRBV20-1 CSASSTGGSYNEQFF TGCAGTGCTAGTAGTACGGGGGGAAGCTACAATGAGCAGTTCTTC
TRBD1 TRBJ2-1 . TRBV19 CASSLDRASYNEQFF TGTGCCAGTAGTCTTGACAGGGCCTCCTACAATGAGCAGTTCTTC
. TRBJ1-2 . TRBV7-9 CASTPWPSGEGHGYTF TGTGCCAGCACCCCCTGGCCCTCCGGGGAGGGGCATGGCTACACCTTC
. TRBJ1-5 . TRBV19 CASSIQGPSNQPQHF TGTGCCAGTAGTATTCAGGGGCCCTCTAATCAGCCCCAGCATTTT